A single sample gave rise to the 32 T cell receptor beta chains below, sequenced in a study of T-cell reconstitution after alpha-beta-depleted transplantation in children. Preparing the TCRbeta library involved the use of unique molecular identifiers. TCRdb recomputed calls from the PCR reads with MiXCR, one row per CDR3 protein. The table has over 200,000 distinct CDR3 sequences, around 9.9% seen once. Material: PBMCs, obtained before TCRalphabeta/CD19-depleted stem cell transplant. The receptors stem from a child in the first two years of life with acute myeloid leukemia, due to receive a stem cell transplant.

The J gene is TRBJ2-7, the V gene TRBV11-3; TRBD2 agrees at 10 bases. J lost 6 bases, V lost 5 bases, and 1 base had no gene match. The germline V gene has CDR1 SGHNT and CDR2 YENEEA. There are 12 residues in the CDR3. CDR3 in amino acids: CASSRTSGEQYF. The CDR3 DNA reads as TGTGCCAGCAGCCGGACTAGCGGCGAGCAGTACTTC.

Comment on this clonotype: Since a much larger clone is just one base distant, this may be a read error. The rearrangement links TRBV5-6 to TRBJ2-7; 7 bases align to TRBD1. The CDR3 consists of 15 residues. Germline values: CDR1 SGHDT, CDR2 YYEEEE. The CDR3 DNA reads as TGTGCCAGCAGCTTCCGTAGGACAGGTCGACCCGAGCAGCACTTC. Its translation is CASSFRRTGRPEQHF.

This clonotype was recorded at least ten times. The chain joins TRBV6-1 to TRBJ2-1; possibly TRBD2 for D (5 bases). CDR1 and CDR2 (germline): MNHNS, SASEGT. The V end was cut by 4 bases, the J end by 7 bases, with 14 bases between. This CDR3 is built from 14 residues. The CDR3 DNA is TGTGCCAGCAGTGTTGATAGCAGGAGGAATGAGCAGTTCTTC. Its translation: CASSVDSRRNEQFF.

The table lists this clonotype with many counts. The DNA of the CDR3 is TGCAGCGTGGCCCCTACTATACACAATGAGCAGTTCTTC. It codes for CSVAPTIHNEQFF. This chain links TRBV29-1 with TRBJ2-1; no clear D gene. Germline V gene lookup returns CDR1 SQVTM and CDR2 ANQGSEA. The CDR3 runs 13 residues. The ends were cut back, 6 bases at V and 5 bases at J, with 14 bases in the middle.

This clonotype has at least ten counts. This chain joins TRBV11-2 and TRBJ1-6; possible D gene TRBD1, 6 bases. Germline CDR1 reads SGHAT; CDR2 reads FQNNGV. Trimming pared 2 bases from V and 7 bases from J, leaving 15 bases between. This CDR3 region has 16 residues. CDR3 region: CASSLLPGAENSPLHF. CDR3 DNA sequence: TGTGCCAGCAGCTTACTGCCAGGGGCCGAAAATTCACCCCTCCACTTT. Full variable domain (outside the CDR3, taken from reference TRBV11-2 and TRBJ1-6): EAGVAQSPRYKIIEKRQSVAFWCNPISGHATLYWYQQILGQGPKLLIQFQNNGVVDDSQLPKDRFSAERLKGVDSTLKIQPAKLEDSAVYLCASSLLPGAENSPLHFGNGTRLTVT.

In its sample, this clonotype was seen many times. The CDR3 spells CASRLANQPQHF. The CDR3 DNA sequence: TGTGCCAGCCGGTTGGCAAATCAGCCCCAGCATTTT. This chain connects TRBV12-3 or TRBV12-4 to TRBJ1-5; D is uncertain. This CDR3 comprises 12 residues. Trimming took 8 bases from V and 4 from J, leaving 9 bases between them.

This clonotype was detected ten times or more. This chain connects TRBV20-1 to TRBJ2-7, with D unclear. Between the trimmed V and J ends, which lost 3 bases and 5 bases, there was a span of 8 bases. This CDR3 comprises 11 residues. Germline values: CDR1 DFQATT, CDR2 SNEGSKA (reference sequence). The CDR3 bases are TGCAGTGCTAGTTCCCAGCACGAGCAGTACTTC. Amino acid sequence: CSASSQHEQYF.

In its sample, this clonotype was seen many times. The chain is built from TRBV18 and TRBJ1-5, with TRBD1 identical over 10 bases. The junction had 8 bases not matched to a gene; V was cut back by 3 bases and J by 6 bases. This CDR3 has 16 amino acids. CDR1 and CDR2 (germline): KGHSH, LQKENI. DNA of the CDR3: TGTGCCAGCTCACCTACGGGACAGGGGTCGACTCAGCCCCAGCATTTT. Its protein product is CASSPTGQGSTQPQHF.

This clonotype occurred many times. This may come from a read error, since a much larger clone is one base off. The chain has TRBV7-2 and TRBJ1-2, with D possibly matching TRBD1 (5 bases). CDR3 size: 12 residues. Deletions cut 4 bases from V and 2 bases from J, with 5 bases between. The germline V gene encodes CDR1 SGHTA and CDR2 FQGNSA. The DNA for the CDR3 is TGTGCCAGCAGCTGGGACAACTATGGCTACACCTTC. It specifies CASSWDNYGYTF.

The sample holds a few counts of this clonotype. CDR3 loop: CASSRQTFEQYF. The DNA for the CDR3 is TGTGCCAGCAGTCGCCAGACATTCGAGCAGTACTTC. This chain joins TRBV12-3 or TRBV12-4 and TRBJ2-7; D unresolved. Trimming removed 5 bases from V and 6 bases from J, with 11 bases in between. This CDR3 is built from 12 residues.

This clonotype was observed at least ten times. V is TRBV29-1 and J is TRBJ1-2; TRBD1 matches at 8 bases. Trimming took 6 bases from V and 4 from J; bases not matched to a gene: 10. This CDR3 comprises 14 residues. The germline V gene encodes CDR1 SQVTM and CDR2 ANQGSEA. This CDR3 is CSVLPGQGPYGYTF. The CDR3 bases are TGCAGCGTCTTACCCGGACAGGGCCCCTATGGCTACACCTTC.

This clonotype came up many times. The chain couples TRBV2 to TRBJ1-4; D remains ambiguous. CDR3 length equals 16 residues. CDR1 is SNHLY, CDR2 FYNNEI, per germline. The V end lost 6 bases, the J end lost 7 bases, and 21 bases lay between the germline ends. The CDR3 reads CASSLNRAAWGEKLFF. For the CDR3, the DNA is TGTGCCAGCAGCCTCAATCGGGCAGCCTGGGGTGAAAAACTGTTTTTT. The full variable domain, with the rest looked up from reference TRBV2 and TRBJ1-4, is EPEVTQTPSHQVTQMGQEVILRCVPISNHLYFYWYRQILGQKVEFLVSFYNNEISEKSEIFDDQFSVERPDGSNFTLKIRSTKLEDSAMYFCASSLNRAAWGEKLFFGSGTQLSVL.

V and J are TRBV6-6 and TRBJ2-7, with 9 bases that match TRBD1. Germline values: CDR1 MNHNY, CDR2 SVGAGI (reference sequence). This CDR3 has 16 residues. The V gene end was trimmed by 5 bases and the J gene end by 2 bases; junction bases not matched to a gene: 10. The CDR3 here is CASSAHQGQGTYEQYF. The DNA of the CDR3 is TGTGCCAGCAGTGCCCACCAGGGACAGGGAACCTACGAGCAGTACTTC.

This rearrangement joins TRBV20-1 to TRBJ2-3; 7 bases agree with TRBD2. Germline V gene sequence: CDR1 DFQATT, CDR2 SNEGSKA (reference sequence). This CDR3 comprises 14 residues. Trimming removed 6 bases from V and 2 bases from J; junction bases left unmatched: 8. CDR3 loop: CSAPVTSTTDTQYF. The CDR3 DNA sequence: TGCAGTGCACCCGTGACTAGCACCACAGATACGCAGTATTTT.

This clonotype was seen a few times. CDR3 coding DNA: TGTGCCAGCAGTTCAGCAGAGACAGGGTACGGCTACACCTTC. It specifies CASSSAETGYGYTF. The rearrangement links TRBV27 to TRBJ1-2, with 7 positions matching TRBD1. Germline V gene data show CDR1 as MNHEY and CDR2 as SMNVEV (reference sequence). Losses at the gene ends were 4 bases for V and 8 bases for J; bases not matched to a gene: 10. This CDR3 contains 14 residues.

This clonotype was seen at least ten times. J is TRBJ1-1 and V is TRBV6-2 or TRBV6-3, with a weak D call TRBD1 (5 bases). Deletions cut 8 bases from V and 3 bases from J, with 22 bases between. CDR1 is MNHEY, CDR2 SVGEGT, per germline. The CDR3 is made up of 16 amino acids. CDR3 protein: CASDQGRQTRYTEAFF. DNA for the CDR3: TGTGCCAGCGACCAGGGTCGCCAGACTCGTTACACTGAAGCTTTCTTT.

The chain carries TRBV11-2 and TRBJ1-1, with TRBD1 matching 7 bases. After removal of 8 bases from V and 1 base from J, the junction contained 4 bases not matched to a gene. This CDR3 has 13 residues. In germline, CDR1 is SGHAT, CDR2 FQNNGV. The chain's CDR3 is CASLGQQNTEAFF. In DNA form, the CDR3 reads TGTGCCAGCCTGGGACAGCAGAACACTGAAGCTTTCTTT.

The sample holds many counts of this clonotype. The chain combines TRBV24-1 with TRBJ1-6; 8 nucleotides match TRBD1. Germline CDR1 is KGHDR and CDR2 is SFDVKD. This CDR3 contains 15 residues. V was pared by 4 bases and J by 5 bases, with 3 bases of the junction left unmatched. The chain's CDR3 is CATSDSRGHNSPLHF. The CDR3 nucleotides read TGTGCCACCAGTGACTCCAGGGGGCATAATTCACCCCTCCACTTT.

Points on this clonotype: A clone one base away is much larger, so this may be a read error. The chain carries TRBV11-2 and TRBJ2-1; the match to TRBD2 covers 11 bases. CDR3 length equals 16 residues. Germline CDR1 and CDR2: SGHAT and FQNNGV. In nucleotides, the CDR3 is TGTCCCAGCAGCTTAGCGGGGGGGCGCTCCTACAATGAGCAGTTCTTC. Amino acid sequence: CPSSLAGGRSYNEQFF.

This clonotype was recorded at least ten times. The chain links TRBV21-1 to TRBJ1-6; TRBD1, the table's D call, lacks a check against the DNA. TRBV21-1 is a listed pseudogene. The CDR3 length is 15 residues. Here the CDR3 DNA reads TGTGCCAGCAGCACCGCGACAGGGGTTAATTCACCCCTCCACTTT. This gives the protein CASSTATGVNSPLHF.

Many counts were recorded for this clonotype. CDR3 nucleotides: TGTGCCAGCAGCTTAGAAGGCCGACCGGATACGCAGTATTTT. Encoded protein: CASSLEGRPDTQYF. The chain has TRBV7-9 and TRBJ2-3; D gene unclear. In germline, CDR1 is SEHNR, CDR2 FQNEAQ (reference sequence). This CDR3 is built from 14 residues. The ends were cut back, 1 base at V and 6 bases at J, with 11 bases in the middle.

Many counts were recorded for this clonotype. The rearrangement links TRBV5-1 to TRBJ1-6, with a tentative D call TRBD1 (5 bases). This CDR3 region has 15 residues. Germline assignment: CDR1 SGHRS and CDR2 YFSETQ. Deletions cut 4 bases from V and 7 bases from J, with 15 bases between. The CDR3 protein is CASSASPGHNSPLHF. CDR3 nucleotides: TGCGCCAGCAGCGCATCTCCGGGGCACAATTCACCCCTCCACTTT.

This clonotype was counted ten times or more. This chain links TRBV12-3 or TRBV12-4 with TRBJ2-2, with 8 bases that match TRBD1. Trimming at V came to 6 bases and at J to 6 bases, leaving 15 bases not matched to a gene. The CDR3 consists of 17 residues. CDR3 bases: TGTGCCAGCAGCTTACGCCAGGGGGCGTTAGTACCCGGGGAGCTGTTTTTT. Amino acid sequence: CASSLRQGALVPGELFF.

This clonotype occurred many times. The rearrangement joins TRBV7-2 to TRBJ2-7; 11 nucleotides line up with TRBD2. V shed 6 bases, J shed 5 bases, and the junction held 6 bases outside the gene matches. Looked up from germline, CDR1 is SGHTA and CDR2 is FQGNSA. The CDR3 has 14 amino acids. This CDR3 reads CASRQGLADHEQYF. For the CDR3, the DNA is TGTGCCAGCAGACAGGGACTAGCGGATCACGAGCAGTACTTC.

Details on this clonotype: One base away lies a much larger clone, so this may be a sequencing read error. CDR3 DNA: TGTACCAGCAGTTTAGGGGTGGATCAGCCCCAGCATTTT. Translated: CTSSLGVDQPQHF. The rearrangement uses TRBV28 and TRBJ1-5; D is perhaps TRBD1 (5 bases). This CDR3 contains 13 residues. CDR1 and CDR2 from the germline V gene are MDHEN and SYDVKM.

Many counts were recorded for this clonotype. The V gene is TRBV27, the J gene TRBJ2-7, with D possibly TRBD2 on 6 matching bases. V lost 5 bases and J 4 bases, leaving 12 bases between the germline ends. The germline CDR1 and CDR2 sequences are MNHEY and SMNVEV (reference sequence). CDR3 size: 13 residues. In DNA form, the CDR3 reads TGTGCCAGCAGTGCGGGACGTAGATACGAGCAGTACTTC. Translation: CASSAGRRYEQYF.

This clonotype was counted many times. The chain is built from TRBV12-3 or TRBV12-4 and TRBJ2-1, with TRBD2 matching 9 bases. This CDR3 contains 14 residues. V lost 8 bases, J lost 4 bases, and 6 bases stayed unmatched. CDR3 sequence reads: CASDSGRRYNEQFF. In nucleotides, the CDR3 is TGTGCCAGCGATAGCGGGAGAAGGTACAATGAGCAGTTCTTC.

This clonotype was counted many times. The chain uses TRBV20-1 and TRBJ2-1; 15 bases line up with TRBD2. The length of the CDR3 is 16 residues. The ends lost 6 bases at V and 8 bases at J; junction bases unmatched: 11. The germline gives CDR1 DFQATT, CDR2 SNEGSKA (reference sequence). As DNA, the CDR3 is TGCAGTGCCCAGGGACTAGCGGGAGGCATGAGCTATGAGCAGTTCTTC. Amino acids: CSAQGLAGGMSYEQFF.

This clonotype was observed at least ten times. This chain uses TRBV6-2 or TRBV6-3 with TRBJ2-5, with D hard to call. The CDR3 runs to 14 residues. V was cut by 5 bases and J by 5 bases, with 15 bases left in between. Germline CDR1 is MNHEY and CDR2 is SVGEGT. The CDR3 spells CASSPGSLGETQYF. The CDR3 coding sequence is TGTGCCAGCAGTCCTGGGTCTCTAGGGGAGACCCAGTACTTC.

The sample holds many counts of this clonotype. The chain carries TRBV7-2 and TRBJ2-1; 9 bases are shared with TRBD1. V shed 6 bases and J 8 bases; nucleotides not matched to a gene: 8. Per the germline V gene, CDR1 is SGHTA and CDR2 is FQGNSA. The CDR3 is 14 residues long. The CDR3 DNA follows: TGTGCCAGCAGACCCCGACAGGGGGTCTATGAGCAGTTCTTC. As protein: CASRPRQGVYEQFF.

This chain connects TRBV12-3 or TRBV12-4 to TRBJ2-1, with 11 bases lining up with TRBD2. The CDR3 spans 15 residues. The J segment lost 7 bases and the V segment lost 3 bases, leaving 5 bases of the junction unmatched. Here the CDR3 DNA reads TGTGCCAGCAGTTTGGAGGGACTAGCGGAAAATGAGCAGTTCTTC. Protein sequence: CASSLEGLAENEQFF.

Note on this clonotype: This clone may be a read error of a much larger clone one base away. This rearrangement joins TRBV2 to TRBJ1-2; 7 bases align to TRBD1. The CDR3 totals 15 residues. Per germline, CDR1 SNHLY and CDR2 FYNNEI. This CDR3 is CASSPARQGGYGYPF. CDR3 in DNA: TGTGCCAGCAGTCCCGCCCGACAGGGCGGATATGGCTACCCCTTC. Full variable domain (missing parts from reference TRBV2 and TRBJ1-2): EPEVTQTPSHQVTQMGQEVILRCVPISNHLYFYWYRQILGQKVEFLVSFYNNEISEKSEIFDDQFSVERPDGSNFTLKIRSTKLEDSAMYFCASSPARQGGYGYPFGSGTRLTVV.